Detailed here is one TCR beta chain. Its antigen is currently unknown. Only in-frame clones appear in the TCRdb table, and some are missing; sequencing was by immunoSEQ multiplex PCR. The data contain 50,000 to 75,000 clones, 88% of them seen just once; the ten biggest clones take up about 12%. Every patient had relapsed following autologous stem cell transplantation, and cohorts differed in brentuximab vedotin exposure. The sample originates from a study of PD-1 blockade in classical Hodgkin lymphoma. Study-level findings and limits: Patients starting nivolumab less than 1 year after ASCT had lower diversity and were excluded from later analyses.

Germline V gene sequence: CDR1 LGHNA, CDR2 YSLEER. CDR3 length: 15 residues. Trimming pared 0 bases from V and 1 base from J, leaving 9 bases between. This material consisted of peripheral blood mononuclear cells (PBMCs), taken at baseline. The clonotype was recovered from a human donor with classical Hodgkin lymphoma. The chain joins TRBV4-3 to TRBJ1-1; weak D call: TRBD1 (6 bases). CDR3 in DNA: TGCGCCAGCAGCCAAGACCAGGACAGGAACACTGAAGCTTTCTTT. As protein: CASSQDQDRNTEAFF.